What follows is one T cell receptor beta chain and its context. CDR1 and CDR2 from the germline V gene are MNHEY and SMNVEV (reference sequence). V dropped 5 bases and J dropped 6 bases, with 20 bases sitting between them. This CDR3 region has 15 residues. The data belong to a study of blood T cell repertoires in COVID-19. Study-level background: The United States, Italy and Spain supplied acute and convalescent COVID-19 samples. Sources were T cells, B-cell-depleted T cells, or PBMCs; the material itself was cDNA or gDNA.

Original processing notes: Reference gene primer amplification gave nucleated cell count estimates. Clones were sequenced by immunoSEQ multiplex PCR, and TCRdb holds only the in-frame ones, with some missing. V and J calls plus clone size are reproduced from that table; the DNA served to infer D and trimming. The sample shows under 200,000 clones, more than 70% of them seen only once. The sequenced sample consisted of peripheral blood. The chain uses TRBV27 and TRBJ2-7, with D possibly being TRBD1 (6 bases). The TCR sequence derives from a man aged 18 to 29 with active or convalescent COVID-19. In nucleotides, the CDR3 is TGTGCCAGCAGTCTCCAGGGGACCTACGGTGGCGAGCAGTACTTC. Translated, it gives CASSLQGTYGGEQYF.